This T cell receptor beta chain was captured by sequencing in a study of preoperative IRX-2 immunotherapy in early breast cancer (dated by TCRdb to about 2019). The sample's treatment or condition label, decoded: preoperative locoregional IRX-2 cytokine immunotherapy. The samples were obtained from a phase Ib study that tested preoperative, locoregional IRX-2 cytokine immunotherapy designed to prime immune responses. Patients with early-stage breast cancer who were given IRX-2 before surgery served as donors. The V end loses 4 bases and the J end loses 2 bases, and a stretch of 12 bases separates them. The CDR3 runs 14 amino acids, cysteine and phenylalanine included. Here the CDR3 DNA is all that survives: 42 bases in frame from base 1. In the germline V gene, CDR1 corresponds to SGHRS and CDR2 to YFSETQ. About this clone: Its recognized antigen is unknown. No base quality values were provided; no much bigger clone lies one nucleotide off.

The method behind the library was the immunoSEQ multiplex PCR assay. In its TCRdb copy, this immuneACCESS table keeps in-frame sequences only and misses some clones. Where compared with another copy, unresolved V genes explain less than half of these, and the others have no known cause. Here the sample has some 99,000 clones; around 86% occur a single time. The ten largest clones represent roughly 1.9% of the sample. The V gene is TRBV5-1 and the J gene is TRBJ2-5; the D gene is possibly TRBD1, with 6 bases matching. The sequence derives from a human donor with breast cancer. Sequenced here: tumor tissue, sampled after IRX-2 immunotherapy. The CDR3 is CASSPLGQQETQYF. The DNA sequence reads TGCGCCAGCAGCCCTTTAGGACAGCAAGAGACCCAGTACTTC.